The 14 T cell receptor beta chains reported below all come from one sample, sequenced in a study of blood T cell repertoires in COVID-19. Repertoires were generated with immunoSEQ multiplex PCR, while TCRdb's copy carries only in-frame clones and drops some. Of 270,000 or so clones listed, roughly 81% are singletons. The sequenced sample was PBMCs or T cells enriched from blood (not recorded which). Receptor source: a woman aged 45-65 years who had been exposed to COVID-19.

This chain uses TRBV7-2 with TRBJ1-5, with D perhaps matching TRBD1 (6 bases). V was pared by 5 bases and J by 1 base, with 9 bases between. This CDR3 contains 14 residues. Germline values: CDR1 SGHTA, CDR2 FQGNSA. This CDR3 reads CASSLTGSNQPQHF. The CDR3 nucleotides read TGTGCCAGCAGCCTGACAGGCAGCAATCAGCCCCAGCATTTT.

The chain couples TRBV19 to TRBJ2-7; D is perhaps TRBD1 (5 bases). Trimming removed 5 bases from V and 0 bases from J, with 14 bases in between. The CDR3 is made up of 15 amino acids. From germline, CDR1 is LNHDA and CDR2 SQIVND (reference sequence). The CDR3 region has the DNA TGTGCCAGTAGTCCCCTTGACAGCCACTCCTACGAGCAGTACTTC. Amino acid sequence: CASSPLDSHSYEQYF.

This clone came up many times. The rearrangement joins TRBV5-1 to TRBJ2-3; D is possibly TRBD1 (6 bases). V was pared by 2 bases and J by 0 bases, with 7 bases between. CDR1 is SGHRS and CDR2 is YFSETQ in the germline V gene. The CDR3 has 14 amino acids. The CDR3, as DNA: TGCGCCAGCAGCTTCGGACAGAGCACAGATACGCAGTATTTT. It codes for CASSFGQSTDTQYF. Looking up the rest from reference TRBV5-1 and TRBJ2-3 gives the full variable domain: KAGVTQTPRYLIKTRGQQVTLSCSPISGHRSVSWYQQTPGQGLQFLFEYFSETQRNKGNFPGRFSGRQFSNSRSEMNVSTLELGDSALYLCASSFGQSTDTQYFGPGTRLTVL.

As regards this clone: Other nucleotide sequences from this sample produce the same CDR3. The chain employs TRBV9 and TRBJ1-4; D call uncertain. The V and J ends lost 1 base and 0 bases respectively, with 7 bases between them. CDR3 length: 15 amino acids. Germline CDR1 and CDR2: SGDLS and YYNGEE. The CDR3 nucleotides are TGTGCCAGCAGCGTATCCGGTGCAACTAATGAAAAACTGTTTTTT. It specifies CASSVSGATNEKLFF. The full variable domain, completed using reference TRBV9 and TRBJ1-4, is DSGVTQTPKHLITATGQRVTLRCSPRSGDLSVYWYQQSLDQGLQFLIQYYNGEERAKGNILERFSAQQFPDLHSELNLSSLELGDSALYFCASSVSGATNEKLFFGSGTQLSVL.

The chain joins TRBV6-5 to TRBJ2-2; no clear D. With 8 bases removed from V and 4 bases from J, the gap between germline ends came to 11 bases. The CDR3 loop spans 13 amino acids. Germline V gene data show CDR1 as MNHEY and CDR2 as SVGAGI. Here the CDR3 reads CASSPSSTGELFF. CDR3 DNA sequence: TGTGCCAGCTCCCCATCTAGCACCGGGGAGCTGTTTTTT.

The CDR3 is CSASPGSGYTF. The CDR3, as DNA: TGCAGTGCTAGCCCAGGGTCTGGCTACACCTTC. The chain carries TRBV20-1 and TRBJ1-2; tentative D call: TRBD1 (5 bases). The CDR3 runs to 11 residues. V lost 3 bases and J lost 7, with 9 bases in between. The germline CDR1 and CDR2 sequences are DFQATT and SNEGSKA (reference sequence).

This rearrangement joins TRBV5-1 to TRBJ1-3; tentative D call: TRBD1 (5 bases). Germline lookup yields CDR1 SGHRS and CDR2 YFSETQ. The CDR3 sequence is 15 residues long. V dropped 4 bases and J dropped 3 bases, with 14 bases sitting between them. CDR3 loop: CASSLAGGFGNTIYF. The CDR3 DNA follows: TGCGCCAGCAGCCTCGCGGGGGGATTTGGAAACACCATATATTTT.

The J gene is TRBJ2-1, the V gene TRBV7-9; 8 bases are a match to TRBD2. With V trimmed by 5 bases and J by 3 bases, 15 bases remained unmatched. Germline loops: CDR1 SEHNR, CDR2 FQNEAQ (reference sequence). The CDR3 is made up of 18 amino acids. DNA for the CDR3: TGTGCCAGCAGCCCCCGGGGGGGCCCTCTTGACCTCTACAATGAGCAGTTCTTC. Its protein is CASSPRGGPLDLYNEQFF.

The chain is built from TRBV7-9 and TRBJ1-1, with D unclear. CDR3 size: 12 residues. Trimming removed 1 base at V and 11 bases at J, with 11 bases between. Per germline, CDR1 SEHNR and CDR2 FQNEAQ (reference sequence). The chain's CDR3 is CASSLGGGSAFF. CDR3 nucleotide sequence: TGTGCCAGCAGCTTAGGGGGAGGGAGTGCTTTCTTT.

The rearrangement links TRBV7-2 to TRBJ2-1, with 10 bases that match TRBD1. CDR1 is SGHTA, CDR2 FQGNSA, per germline. With 3 bases clipped from V and 8 bases from J, the junction kept 7 bases outside the gene matches. CDR3 size: 15 residues. DNA of the CDR3: TGTGCCAGCAGCTTGGCCGGACAGGGGGAGTATGAGCAGTTCTTC. Protein product: CASSLAGQGEYEQFF.

This chain joins TRBV4-2 and TRBJ2-7, with 9 bases lining up with TRBD1. The CDR3 totals 17 residues. The junction had 9 bases not matched to a gene; V was cut back by 0 bases and J by 3 bases. In germline, CDR1 is LGHNA, CDR2 YNFKEQ. CDR3 sequence: CASSQEPGTGTSYEQYF. For the CDR3, the DNA is TGTGCCAGCAGCCAAGAACCGGGGACAGGGACGAGCTACGAGCAGTACTTC.

The chain uses TRBV28 and TRBJ2-1; 9 nucleotides agree with TRBD2. CDR1 is MDHEN and CDR2 is SYDVKM in the germline V gene. Trimming took 3 bases from V and 6 from J; bases not matched to a gene: 6. CDR3 length equals 15 residues. The DNA of the CDR3 is TGTGCCAGCAGTTTGTTGGGACTAGCCCTCAATGAGCAGTTCTTC. The encoded protein is CASSLLGLALNEQFF.

The chain's CDR3 is CATSRERGLGYGYTF. The CDR3 DNA reads TGTGCCACCAGCAGAGAGAGGGGGCTTGGCTATGGCTACACCTTC. The chain employs TRBV15 and TRBJ1-2, with 7 bases lining up with TRBD1. With V trimmed by 0 bases and J by 4 bases, 5 bases remained unmatched. The CDR3 length is 15 residues. From germline, CDR1 is LNHNV and CDR2 YYDKDF (reference sequence).

This clone has only a few counts. The chain employs TRBV27 and TRBJ2-7, with 8 positions matching TRBD2. This CDR3 contains 14 residues. V was clipped by 3 bases and J by 2 bases; unmatched bases: 3. CDR1 and CDR2 (germline): MNHEY, SMNVEV (reference sequence). CDR3 sequence reads: CASSLRGDTYEQYF. CDR3 DNA: TGTGCCAGCAGTTTGCGGGGGGACACCTACGAGCAGTACTTC.